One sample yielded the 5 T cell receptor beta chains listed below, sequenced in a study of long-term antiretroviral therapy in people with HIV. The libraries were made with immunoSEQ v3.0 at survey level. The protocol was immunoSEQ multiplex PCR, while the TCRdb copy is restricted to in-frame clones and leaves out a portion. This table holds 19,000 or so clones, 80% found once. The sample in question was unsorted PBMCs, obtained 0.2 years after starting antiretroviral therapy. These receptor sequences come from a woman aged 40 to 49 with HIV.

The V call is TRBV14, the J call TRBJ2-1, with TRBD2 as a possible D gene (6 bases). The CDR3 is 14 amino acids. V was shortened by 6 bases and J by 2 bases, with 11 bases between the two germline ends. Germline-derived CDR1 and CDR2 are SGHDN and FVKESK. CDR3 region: CASRGAGAYNEQFF. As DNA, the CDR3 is TGTGCCAGCAGGGGAGCGGGCGCCTACAATGAGCAGTTCTTC.

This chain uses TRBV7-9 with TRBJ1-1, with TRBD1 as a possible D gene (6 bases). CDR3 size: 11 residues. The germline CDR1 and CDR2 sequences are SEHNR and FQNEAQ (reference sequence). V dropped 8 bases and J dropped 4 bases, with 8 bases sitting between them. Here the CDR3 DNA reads TGTGCCAGCGGACAGACCACTGAAGCTTTCTTT. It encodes CASGQTTEAFF.

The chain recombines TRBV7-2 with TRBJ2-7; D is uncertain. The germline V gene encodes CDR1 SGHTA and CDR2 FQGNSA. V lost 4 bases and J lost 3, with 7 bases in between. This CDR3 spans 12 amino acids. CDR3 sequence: CASSYTGYEQYF. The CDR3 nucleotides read TGTGCCAGCAGCTATACTGGCTACGAGCAGTACTTC.

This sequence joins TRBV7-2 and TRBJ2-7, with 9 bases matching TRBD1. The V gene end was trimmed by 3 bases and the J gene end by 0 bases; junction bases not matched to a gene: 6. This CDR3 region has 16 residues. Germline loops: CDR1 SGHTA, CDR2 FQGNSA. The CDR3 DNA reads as TGTGCCAGCAGCTTCTCGGGGACAGGGCACTCCTACGAGCAGTACTTC. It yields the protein CASSFSGTGHSYEQYF.

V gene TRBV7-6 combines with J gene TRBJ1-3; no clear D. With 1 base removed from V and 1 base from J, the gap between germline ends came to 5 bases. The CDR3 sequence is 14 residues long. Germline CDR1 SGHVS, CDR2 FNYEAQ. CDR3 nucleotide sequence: TGTGCCAGCAGCTTAGGAGGATCTGGAAACACCATATATTTT. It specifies CASSLGGSGNTIYF.